Shown below are 29 T cell receptor beta chains from a single sample sequenced in a study of shared clonotypes between healthy human individuals. Data came from immunoSEQ multiplex PCR; TCRdb stores just in-frame clones and leaves some out. Among roughly 2,000,000 clones listed, around 96% were seen once. Cells designated naive CD8 were CD45RO-negative and were positively selected for CCR7, with terminally differentiated effector memory CD45RA+ cells excluded. The sample comprised naive CD8+ T cells sorted from blood. Every receptor here comes from a man in his late teens or twenties in good health.

V gene TRBV5-1 combines with J gene TRBJ2-1; the match to TRBD2 covers 9 bases. Germline lookup yields CDR1 SGHRS and CDR2 YFSETQ. V was clipped by 0 bases and J by 6 bases; unmatched bases: 4. This CDR3 has 15 amino acids. CDR3 residues: CASSLGLAETNEQFF. The CDR3 coding sequence is TGCGCCAGCAGCTTGGGACTAGCGGAGACCAATGAGCAGTTCTTC.

V and J are TRBV7-9 and TRBJ2-7, with D perhaps TRBD2 (7 bases). Germline CDR1 reads SEHNR; CDR2 reads FQNEAQ (reference sequence). The CDR3 length is 16 residues. The V end was cut by 4 bases, the J end by 2 bases, with 18 bases between. DNA of the CDR3: TGTGCCAGCAGCTCCCGGGGGGCATCAGAACCCTACGAGCAGTACTTC. This translates into CASSSRGASEPYEQYF.

The chain employs TRBV5-6 and TRBJ1-1, with D hard to call. Germline assignment: CDR1 SGHDT and CDR2 YYEEEE. This CDR3 region has 15 residues. Trimming shortened V by 4 bases and J by 3 bases, and 16 bases separated the two germline ends. Here the CDR3 reads CASSTDEGLDTEAFF. CDR3 nucleotides: TGTGCCAGCAGCACCGATGAGGGATTGGACACTGAAGCTTTCTTT.

The J gene is TRBJ2-5, the V gene TRBV19; a weak D match, TRBD2 (5 bases). The germline V and J ends were trimmed by 3 bases and 3 bases, with 17 bases remaining between them. Germline V lookup: CDR1 LNHDA, CDR2 SQIVND (reference sequence). The CDR3 extends over 16 amino acids. CDR3 DNA: TGTGCCAGTAGTATTTTCGTGCGAGGGAATGAAGAGACCCAGTACTTC. Translating it yields CASSIFVRGNEETQYF.

Points on this clone: The sample holds other DNA sequences that translate to the same CDR3. The V call is TRBV6-1, the J call TRBJ2-3; TRBD2 aligns across 7 bases. The V segment lost 3 bases and the J segment 1 base; nucleotides outside the gene matches: 7. Looked up from germline, CDR1 is MNHNS and CDR2 is SASEGT. CDR3 length equals 16 residues. CDR3 sequence (DNA): TGTGCCAGCAGTGAGTGGGCGGGAGAAGGCACAGATACGCAGTATTTT. This gives the protein CASSEWAGEGTDTQYF.

This clone occurred once. The chain joins TRBV2 to TRBJ2-2, with a weak D call TRBD2 (6 bases). CDR3 size: 15 residues. V was pared by 3 bases and J by 7 bases, with 15 bases between. Germline loops: CDR1 SNHLY, CDR2 FYNNEI. CDR3 DNA: TGTGCCAGCAGTGAGTCCCGGGAGATAGGCGGGGAGCTGTTTTTT. This codes for CASSESREIGGELFF.

This chain connects TRBV4-3 to TRBJ2-7; D ambiguous. There are 16 residues in the CDR3. Germline assignment: CDR1 LGHNA and CDR2 YSLEER. V lost 0 bases and J 3 bases, leaving 15 bases between the germline ends. Written as DNA, the CDR3 is TGCGCCAGCAGCCAAGATGGGCAGGATAATCGCTACGAGCAGTACTTC. This encodes CASSQDGQDNRYEQYF.

The chain carries TRBV4-1 and TRBJ2-7, with D perhaps TRBD2 (6 bases). Trimming left V 0 bases short and J 2 bases short, with 11 bases between. This CDR3 has 15 amino acids. Germline loops: CDR1 MGHRA, CDR2 YSYEKL. The CDR3 DNA is TGCGCCAGCAGCCAAGAGATGGAGGGGACCTACGAGCAGTACTTC. Translated, it gives CASSQEMEGTYEQYF.

The gene calls are TRBV19 and TRBJ1-1; maybe TRBD1 (5 bases). Germline V gives CDR1 LNHDA, CDR2 SQIVND (reference sequence). Deletions cut 7 bases from V and 11 bases from J, with 14 bases between. This CDR3 spans 11 amino acids. The CDR3: CASIQGSAAFF. For the CDR3, the DNA is TGTGCCAGTATTCAGGGAAGTGCCGCTTTCTTT. Complete variable domain (other parts from reference TRBV19 and TRBJ1-1): DGGITQSPKYLFRKEGQNVTLSCEQNLNHDAMYWYRQDPGQGLRLIYYSQIVNDFQKGDIAEGYSVSREKKESFPLTVTSAQKNPTAFYLCASIQGSAAFFGQGTRLTVV.

The chain recombines TRBV7-9 with TRBJ2-1, with 7 bases identical to TRBD1. CDR1 and CDR2 from the germline V gene are SEHNR and FQNEAQ (reference sequence). The V and J ends lost 5 bases and 5 bases, in that order; junction bases with no gene match: 12. CDR3 length: 16 residues. As DNA, the CDR3 is TGTGCCAGCAGCGGAGCAGCATGGGACAGACACAATGAGCAGTTCTTC. It is translated as CASSGAAWDRHNEQFF.

Comment on this clone: The same CDR3 arises from other DNA sequences in this sample as well. The chain couples TRBV7-3 to TRBJ2-7; D not resolved. Looked up from germline, CDR1 is SGHTA and CDR2 is FQGTGA. V shed 2 bases and J shed 1 base, with 6 bases lying between them. The CDR3 contains 13 residues. The CDR3, as DNA: TGTGCCAGCAGCTTAGGGAATTCCTACGAGCAGTACTTC. Its translation is CASSLGNSYEQYF.

The V gene is TRBV6-5, the J gene TRBJ1-1; D is unclear. The CDR3 runs to 14 residues. V lost 2 bases and J 7 bases, leaving 14 bases between the germline ends. Germline-derived CDR1 and CDR2 are MNHEY and SVGAGI. The CDR3 DNA reads as TGTGCCAGCAGTTACACGGAGGGTTCGGGTGAAGCTTTCTTT. Its translation is CASSYTEGSGEAFF.

The genes are TRBV7-8 and TRBJ2-5, with 15 nucleotides matching TRBD2. CDR1 SGHVS and CDR2 FQNEAQ come from the germline V gene. Unmatched junction bases numbered 7, after V lost 3 bases and J lost 5 bases. The CDR3 is 17 residues long. DNA for the CDR3: TGTGCCAGCAGCTTCGGACTAGCGGGAGGGATAGGGGAGACCCAGTACTTC. It yields the protein CASSFGLAGGIGETQYF.

The chain is built from TRBV6-6 and TRBJ1-4; D is ambiguous. This CDR3 comprises 15 residues. Germline CDR1 reads MNHNY; CDR2 reads SVGAGI (reference sequence). Trimming removed 2 bases at V and 2 bases at J, with 9 bases between. In nucleotides, the CDR3 is TGTGCCAGCAGTTACCGATCCTGGACTAATGAAAAACTGTTTTTT. It translates to CASSYRSWTNEKLFF.

There are a few counts of this clone. The chain combines TRBV4-3 with TRBJ1-5; unclear D gene. CDR3 length equals 17 residues. Germline V gene data show CDR1 as LGHNA and CDR2 as YSLEER. Trimming shortened V by 0 bases and J by 2 bases, and 14 bases separated the two germline ends. The CDR3 loop is CASSQDIGDWGNQPQHF. In DNA form, the CDR3 reads TGCGCCAGCAGCCAAGATATCGGGGATTGGGGCAATCAGCCCCAGCATTTT.

The chain couples TRBV27 to TRBJ2-7, with D unclear. Germline CDR1 and CDR2: MNHEY and SMNVEV (reference sequence). CDR3 length: 13 amino acids. Trimming removed 6 bases from V and 0 bases from J, with 9 bases in between. CDR3 sequence reads: CASRALASYEQYF. CDR3 nucleotides: TGTGCCAGCAGGGCTTTAGCCTCCTACGAGCAGTACTTC.

A single count supports this clone. The rearrangement uses TRBV30 and TRBJ1-2; 8 positions match TRBD1. Germline CDR1 and CDR2: GTSNPN and SVGIG (reference sequence). The V segment lost 4 bases and the J segment 4 bases; nucleotides outside the gene matches: 8. This CDR3 spans 14 amino acids. The CDR3 sequence is CAWTPLTGAYGYTF. CDR3 nucleotides: TGTGCCTGGACTCCCCTGACAGGGGCCTATGGCTACACCTTC.

CDR3 DNA sequence: TGTGCCAGCAGCCAAGACAGAGGGCTAGGTCAGCCCCAGCATTTT. Translating gives CASSQDRGLGQPQHF. This chain joins TRBV4-2 and TRBJ1-5; D uncertain. The germline CDR1 and CDR2 sequences are LGHNA and YNFKEQ. CDR3 size: 15 residues. Between the trimmed V and J ends, which lost 0 bases and 6 bases, there was a span of 12 bases.

V gene TRBV7-6 combines with J gene TRBJ2-7; no reliable D call. The CDR3 totals 15 residues. Between the trimmed V and J ends, which lost 5 bases and 3 bases, there was a span of 17 bases. Looked up from germline, CDR1 is SGHVS and CDR2 is FNYEAQ. The CDR3 here is CASSPDASFHYEQYF. DNA for the CDR3: TGTGCCAGCAGCCCCGATGCTAGTTTTCACTACGAGCAGTACTTC.

This sequence joins TRBV7-9 and TRBJ2-1; 10 nucleotides align to TRBD2. The J segment lost 5 bases and the V segment lost 5 bases, leaving 6 bases of the junction unmatched. The V gene's germline CDR1 is SEHNR and CDR2 FQNEAQ (reference sequence). CDR3 length: 15 residues. The CDR3 sequence is CASSQGTSANNEQFF. The CDR3 DNA reads as TGTGCCAGCAGCCAAGGGACTAGCGCAAACAATGAGCAGTTCTTC.

The chain uses TRBV5-4 and TRBJ1-1; unclear D gene. The ends were cut back, 6 bases at V and 4 bases at J, with 10 bases in the middle. The CDR3 extends over 12 amino acids. Germline V CDR1 and CDR2: SGHNT, YYREEE (reference sequence). Written as DNA, the CDR3 is TGTGCCAGCACCTCGCCGAGCACTGAAGCTTTCTTT. It yields the protein CASTSPSTEAFF.

The genes are TRBV27 and TRBJ2-5; D is unresolved. The V and J ends lost 0 bases and 3 bases respectively, with 14 bases between them. CDR3 length: 16 amino acids. Per germline, CDR1 MNHEY and CDR2 SMNVEV (reference sequence). The CDR3 DNA reads TGTGCCAGCAGTTTATCCATTGCGGCTGAGGAAGAGACCCAGTACTTC. Its translation is CASSLSIAAEEETQYF.

The rearrangement links TRBV9 to TRBJ2-1; D perhaps matches TRBD2 (5 bases). From germline, CDR1 is SGDLS and CDR2 YYNGEE. The V and J ends lost 3 bases and 3 bases respectively, with 10 bases between them. This CDR3 region has 14 residues. CDR3 nucleotides: TGTGCCAGCAGCGAAGTTAGCGTCTACAATGAGCAGTTCTTC. It encodes CASSEVSVYNEQFF.

About this clone: In the same sample, other DNA sequences code for this CDR3. The chain links TRBV19 to TRBJ2-7; D might be TRBD1 (6 bases). Germline V lookup: CDR1 LNHDA, CDR2 SQIVND (reference sequence). V was shortened by 5 bases and J by 4 bases, with 9 bases between the two germline ends. The CDR3 runs to 12 residues. CDR3 residues: CASSATGYEQYF. The CDR3 nucleotides read TGTGCCAGTAGTGCTACAGGGTACGAGCAGTACTTC.

This clone showed up just once. V gene TRBV4-3 combines with J gene TRBJ2-2, with TRBD2 identical over 12 bases. Germline loops: CDR1 LGHNA, CDR2 YSLEER. CDR3 length: 18 amino acids. With V trimmed by 1 base and J by 6 bases, 9 bases remained unmatched. This CDR3 is CASSQVRLAGVGAGELFF. CDR3 coding DNA: TGCGCCAGCAGCCAAGTCAGACTAGCGGGAGTAGGCGCCGGGGAGCTGTTTTTT.

V and J are TRBV5-4 and TRBJ2-1, with D hard to call. The ends were cut back, 4 bases at V and 7 bases at J, with 6 bases in the middle. The CDR3 has 11 amino acids. CDR1 and CDR2 (germline): SGHNT, YYREEE (reference sequence). The CDR3 DNA sequence: TGTGCCAGCAGCGATCAGAATGAGCAGTTCTTC. Translation gives CASSDQNEQFF.

This chain joins TRBV6-1 and TRBJ1-1, with D tentatively TRBD1 (5 bases). The CDR3 is 13 residues long. CDR1 and CDR2 (germline): MNHNS, SASEGT. Trimming pared 6 bases from V and 6 bases from J, leaving 14 bases between. The DNA for the CDR3 is TGTGCCAGCAGCAAAAGGACCAGGGCTGAAGCTTTCTTT. This encodes CASSKRTRAEAFF.

The rearrangement links TRBV4-1 to TRBJ2-1, with 15 bases fitting TRBD2. V shed 5 bases and J 8 bases; nucleotides not matched to a gene: 4. The CDR3 runs 15 residues. Germline lookup yields CDR1 MGHRA and CDR2 YSYEKL. The CDR3 coding sequence is TGCGCCAGCAGCGGGACTAGCGGGGGGTTGGATGAGCAGTTCTTC. Protein sequence: CASSGTSGGLDEQFF.

The CDR3 loop is CASKRGNTGELFF. DNA of the CDR3: TGTGCCAGCAAAAGGGGGAACACCGGGGAGCTGTTTTTT. V gene TRBV9 combines with J gene TRBJ2-2; the D gene is possibly TRBD1 (5 bases). The CDR3 spans 13 residues. Germline CDR1 reads SGDLS; CDR2 reads YYNGEE. Trimming removed 6 bases from V and 1 base from J, with 7 bases in between.